Listed here are 7 T cell receptor beta chains from one sample, sequenced in a study of cytomegalovirus exposure and HLA in healthy donors. The PCR used 60 Vbeta and 13 Jbeta primers. Using immunoSEQ multiplex PCR, the repertoire was profiled, and TCRdb retains in-frame clones only, with some absent. This sample has 60,000 to 70,000 clones, with 70% to 85% found just once. The sample was PBMCs. Source of these receptors: a man aged 55-75 years in good health and CMV-seropositive.

The chain couples TRBV7-2 to TRBJ2-7; TRBD1 aligns across 7 bases. Germline V lookup: CDR1 SGHTA, CDR2 FQGNSA. CDR3 length equals 15 residues. V lost 3 bases and J lost 2; bases outside the gene matches: 7. CDR3 region: CASSLRTGTTYEQYF. CDR3 nucleotide sequence: TGTGCCAGCAGCTTGAGGACAGGCACCACCTACGAGCAGTACTTC.

This sequence joins TRBV18 and TRBJ2-5; no clear D gene. V lost 0 bases and J lost 2, with 13 bases in between. The CDR3 spans 16 residues. In germline, CDR1 is KGHSH, CDR2 LQKENI. CDR3 DNA sequence: TGTGCCAGCTCACCACCGGTAAGCAGGCCACAAGAGACCCAGTACTTC. Amino acids: CASSPPVSRPQETQYF. The full variable domain, rest sourced from reference TRBV18 and TRBJ2-5, is NAGVMQNPRHLVRRRGQEARLRCSPMKGHSHVYWYRQLPEEGLKFMVYLQKENIIDESGMPKERFSAEFPKEGPSILRIQQVVRGDSAAYFCASSPPVSRPQETQYFGPGTRLLVL.

The chain has TRBV4-1 and TRBJ2-3; tentative D call: TRBD2 (5 bases). The germline V gene encodes CDR1 MGHRA and CDR2 YSYEKL. This CDR3 has 15 amino acids. Trimming took 1 base from V and 2 from J, leaving 10 bases between them. The CDR3 DNA sequence: TGCGCCAGCAGCCAAGCTCCGACTAACACAGATACGCAGTATTTT. Its translation: CASSQAPTNTDTQYF.

This chain joins TRBV20-1 and TRBJ1-1; D is uncertain. The CDR3 has 11 amino acids. V was pared by 3 bases and J by 3 bases, with 5 bases between. Germline CDR1 reads DFQATT; CDR2 reads SNEGSKA (reference sequence). The CDR3: CSARGDTEAFF. CDR3 coding DNA: TGCAGTGCTAGGGGAGACACTGAAGCTTTCTTT.

The rearrangement joins TRBV5-1 to TRBJ2-3, with TRBD2 matching 11 bases. The CDR3 totals 16 residues. Germline-derived CDR1 and CDR2 are SGHRS and YFSETQ. V lost 4 bases to trimming and J lost 6 bases; unmatched junction nucleotides: 10. The chain's CDR3 is CASSQLAGALIDTQYF. DNA of the CDR3: TGCGCCAGCAGCCAACTAGCGGGAGCCTTAATTGATACGCAGTATTTT.

The rearrangement uses TRBV11-2 and TRBJ1-2, with no clear D. Trimming cost V 1 base and J 0 bases, with 9 bases left between them. The CDR3 has 15 residues. Germline V lookup: CDR1 SGHAT, CDR2 FQNNGV. The chain's CDR3 is CASSLGAAANYGYTF. The DNA for the CDR3 is TGTGCCAGCAGCTTAGGGGCAGCAGCTAACTATGGCTACACCTTC.

The chain links TRBV5-1 to TRBJ1-4, with 7 positions matching TRBD1. V shed 0 bases, J shed 7 bases, and the junction held 12 bases outside the gene matches. The CDR3 has 17 residues. CDR1 and CDR2 (germline): SGHRS, YFSETQ. The CDR3 loop reads CASSLARPGQPGEKLFF. CDR3 nucleotide sequence: TGCGCCAGCAGCTTGGCTCGACCGGGACAGCCCGGTGAAAAACTGTTTTTT.